The text below deals with one T cell receptor (beta chain). Its antigen is not known. The protocol was immunoSEQ multiplex PCR, while the TCRdb copy is restricted to in-frame clones and leaves out a portion. The table lists tens of thousands of clones, 78% of them singletons, with 22% in the top ten. The sample originates from a study of radiotherapy plus CTLA-4 blockade in lung cancer. Study details: An objective response was seen in roughly a sixth of patients, and disease control in 25% to 40%.

This CDR3 contains 13 residues. Germline CDR1 reads SGHRS; CDR2 reads YFSETQ. V was trimmed by 4 bases and J by 2 bases, leaving 10 bases between them. Study observations and caveats: In blood, tumor-derived TCR clones expanded after radiotherapy plus ipilimumab.

This rearrangement joins TRBV5-1 to TRBJ2-7, with a tentative D call TRBD1 (5 bases). The origin of this receptor is a human donor with non-small cell lung cancer whose response to radiotherapy plus ipilimumab could not be evaluated. Some clones in this sample may be carry-over from other donors' samples. The sample in question was peripheral blood, obtained from a patient treated with radiotherapy plus ipilimumab. The CDR3 loop is CASSNTGAYEQYF. CDR3 in DNA: TGCGCCAGCAGCAATACAGGAGCCTACGAGCAGTACTTC.